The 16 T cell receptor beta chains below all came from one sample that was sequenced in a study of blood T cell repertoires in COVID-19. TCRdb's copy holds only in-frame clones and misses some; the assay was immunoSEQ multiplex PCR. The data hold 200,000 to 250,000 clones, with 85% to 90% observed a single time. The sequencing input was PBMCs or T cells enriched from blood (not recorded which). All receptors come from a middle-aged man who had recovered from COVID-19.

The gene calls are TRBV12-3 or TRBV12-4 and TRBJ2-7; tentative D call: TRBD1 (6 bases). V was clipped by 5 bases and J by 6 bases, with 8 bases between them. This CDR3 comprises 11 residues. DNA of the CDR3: TGTGCCAGCAGTCTGGGGGCCGAGCAGTACTTC. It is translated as CASSLGAEQYF.

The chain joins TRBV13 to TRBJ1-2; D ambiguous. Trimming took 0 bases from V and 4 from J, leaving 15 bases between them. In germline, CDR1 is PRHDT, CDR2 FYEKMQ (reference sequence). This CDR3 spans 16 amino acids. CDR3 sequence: CASSLGVEVRGYGYTF. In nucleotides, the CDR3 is TGTGCCAGCAGCTTAGGGGTTGAGGTGCGAGGCTATGGCTACACCTTC. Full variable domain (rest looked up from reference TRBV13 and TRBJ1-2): AAGVIQSPRHLIKEKRETATLKCYPIPRHDTVYWYQQGPGQDPQFLISFYEKMQSDKGSIPDRFSAQQFSDYHSELNMSSLELGDSALYFCASSLGVEVRGYGYTFGSGTRLTVV.

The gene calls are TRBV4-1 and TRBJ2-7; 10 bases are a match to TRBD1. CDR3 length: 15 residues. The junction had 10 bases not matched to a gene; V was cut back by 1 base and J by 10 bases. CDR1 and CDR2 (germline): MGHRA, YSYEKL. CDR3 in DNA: TGCGCCAGCAGCCAAGCGGGGGGACAGGGGCTCCGCCAGTACTTC. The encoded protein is CASSQAGGQGLRQYF.

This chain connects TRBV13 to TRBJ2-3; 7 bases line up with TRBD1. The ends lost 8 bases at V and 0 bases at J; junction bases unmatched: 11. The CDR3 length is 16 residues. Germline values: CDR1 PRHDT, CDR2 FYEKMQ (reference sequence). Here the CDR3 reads CASCVGGLGSTDTQYF. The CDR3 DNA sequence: TGTGCCAGCTGCGTAGGGGGCTTAGGTAGCACAGATACGCAGTATTTT.

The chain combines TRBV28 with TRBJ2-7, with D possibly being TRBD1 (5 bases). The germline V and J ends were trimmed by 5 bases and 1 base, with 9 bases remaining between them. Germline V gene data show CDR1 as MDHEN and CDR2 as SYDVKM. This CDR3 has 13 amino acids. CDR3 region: CASSPDISYEQYF. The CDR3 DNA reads TGTGCCAGCAGTCCGGACATTTCCTACGAGCAGTACTTC. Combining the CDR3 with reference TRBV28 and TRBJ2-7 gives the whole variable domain DVKVTQSSRYLVKRTGEKVFLECVQDMDHENMFWYRQDPGLGLRLIYFSYDVKMKEKGDIPEGYSVSREKKERFSLILESASTNQTSMYLCASSPDISYEQYFGPGTRLTVT.

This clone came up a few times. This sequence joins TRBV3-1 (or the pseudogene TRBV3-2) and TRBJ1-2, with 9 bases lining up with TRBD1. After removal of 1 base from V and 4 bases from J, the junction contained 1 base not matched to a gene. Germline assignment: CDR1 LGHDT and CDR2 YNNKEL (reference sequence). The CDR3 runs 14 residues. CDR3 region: CASSQGTGVYGYTF. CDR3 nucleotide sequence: TGTGCCAGCAGCCAAGGGACAGGGGTCTATGGCTACACCTTC.

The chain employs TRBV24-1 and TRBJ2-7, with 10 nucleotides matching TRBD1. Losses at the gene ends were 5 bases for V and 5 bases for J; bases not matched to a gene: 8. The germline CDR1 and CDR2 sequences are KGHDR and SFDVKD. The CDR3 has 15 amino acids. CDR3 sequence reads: CATSGRGTGVNEQYF. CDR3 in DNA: TGTGCCACCAGTGGTCGAGGGACAGGGGTCAACGAGCAGTACTTC.

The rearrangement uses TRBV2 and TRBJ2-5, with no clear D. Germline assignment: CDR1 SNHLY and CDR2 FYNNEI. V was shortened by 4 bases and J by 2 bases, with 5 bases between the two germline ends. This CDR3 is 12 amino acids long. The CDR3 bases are TGTGCCAGCAGTGTTGTACAAGAGACCCAGTACTTC. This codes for CASSVVQETQYF.

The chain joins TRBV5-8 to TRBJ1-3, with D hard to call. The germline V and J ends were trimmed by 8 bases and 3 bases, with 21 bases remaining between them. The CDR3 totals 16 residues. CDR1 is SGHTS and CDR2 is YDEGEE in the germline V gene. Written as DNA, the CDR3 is TGTGCCAGTGGTCTCCCCCCAGGCCCCCTTGGAAACACCATATATTTT. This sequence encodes CASGLPPGPLGNTIYF.

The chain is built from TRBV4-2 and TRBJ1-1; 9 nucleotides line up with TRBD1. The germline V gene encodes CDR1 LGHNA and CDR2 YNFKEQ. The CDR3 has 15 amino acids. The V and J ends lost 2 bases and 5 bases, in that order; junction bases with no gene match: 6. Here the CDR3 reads CASSQPLTGGTEAFF. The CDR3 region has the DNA TGTGCCAGCAGCCAACCGTTGACAGGGGGGACTGAAGCTTTCTTT.

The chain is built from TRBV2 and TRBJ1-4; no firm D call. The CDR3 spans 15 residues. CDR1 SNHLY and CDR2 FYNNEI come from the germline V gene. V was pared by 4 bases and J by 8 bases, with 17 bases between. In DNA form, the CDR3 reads TGTGCCAGCAGTGGCCCGGACTTCCCTGGGGAAAAACTGTTTTTT. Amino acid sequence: CASSGPDFPGEKLFF.

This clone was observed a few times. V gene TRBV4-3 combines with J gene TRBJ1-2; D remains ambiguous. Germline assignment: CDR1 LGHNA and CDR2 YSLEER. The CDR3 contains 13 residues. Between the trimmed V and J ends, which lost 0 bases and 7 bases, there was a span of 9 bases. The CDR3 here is CASSQDLQLGYTF. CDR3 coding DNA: TGCGCCAGCAGCCAAGATCTACAGCTTGGCTACACCTTC.

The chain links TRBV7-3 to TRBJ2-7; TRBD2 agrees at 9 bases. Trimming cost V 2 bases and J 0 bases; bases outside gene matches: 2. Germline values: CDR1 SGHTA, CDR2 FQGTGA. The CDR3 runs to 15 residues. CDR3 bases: TGTGCCAGCAGCTTAGAACTAGCGGGCTCCTACGAGCAGTACTTC. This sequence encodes CASSLELAGSYEQYF.

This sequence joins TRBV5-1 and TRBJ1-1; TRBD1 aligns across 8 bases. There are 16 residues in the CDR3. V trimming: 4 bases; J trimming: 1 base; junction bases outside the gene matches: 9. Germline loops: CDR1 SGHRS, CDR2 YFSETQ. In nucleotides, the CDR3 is TGCGCCAGCAGCCTTCAGACAGGGGCGGGGAACACTGAAGCTTTCTTT. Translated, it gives CASSLQTGAGNTEAFF.

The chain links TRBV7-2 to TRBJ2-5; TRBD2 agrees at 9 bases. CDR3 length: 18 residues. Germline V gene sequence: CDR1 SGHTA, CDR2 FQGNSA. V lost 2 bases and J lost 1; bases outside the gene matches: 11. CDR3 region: CASSLRGGAGGTQETQYF. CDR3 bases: TGTGCCAGCAGCTTAAGAGGCGGGGCGGGGGGGACCCAAGAGACCCAGTACTTC.

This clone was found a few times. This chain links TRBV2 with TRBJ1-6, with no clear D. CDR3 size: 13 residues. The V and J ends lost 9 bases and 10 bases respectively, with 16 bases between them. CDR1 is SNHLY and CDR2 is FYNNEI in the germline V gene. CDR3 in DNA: TGTGCCAGTCGGCTCGGGGTTAGATCACCCCTCCACTTT. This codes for CASRLGVRSPLHF.